This T cell receptor (beta chain) was sequenced for a study of T cells in women clearing cervical HPV infection. Study details: Case blood drawn at lesion detection; control blood after infection cleared. Study results and caveats: Repertoire richness, not evenness, was significantly elevated in CIN3+ cases versus controls. Cases carried less TRBV6-7 than controls: roughly 0.12% versus 0.17%.

Remarks on this clone: Its antigen is undetermined. The CDR3 goes on 3 residues after the read ends, and that part is filled in from the germline J gene.

The assay was immunoSEQ multiplex PCR, and TCRdb's table has in-frame clones only and misses some. With 25,000 to 35,000 clones in the sample, the ten largest clones hold roughly 2.8%. After removal of 3 bases from V and 4 bases from J, the junction contained 13 bases not matched to a gene. Per the germline V gene, CDR1 is SGDLS and CDR2 is YYNGEE. The CDR3 is 17 amino acids. The gene calls are TRBV9 and TRBJ2-3, with TRBD2 identical over 8 bases. This TCR was recovered from a woman aged 18 to 75 with a cervical HPV16 infection that either progressed to CIN3+ or cleared (not recorded which). Sequencing was carried out using blood buffy coat. The sequenced part of the CDR3 DNA is TGTGCCAGCAGCGCAACGGCGCGGACTAGCACGGCAGATACG. This codes for CASSATARTSTADT. The complete CDR3 sequence is CASSATARTSTADTQYF.